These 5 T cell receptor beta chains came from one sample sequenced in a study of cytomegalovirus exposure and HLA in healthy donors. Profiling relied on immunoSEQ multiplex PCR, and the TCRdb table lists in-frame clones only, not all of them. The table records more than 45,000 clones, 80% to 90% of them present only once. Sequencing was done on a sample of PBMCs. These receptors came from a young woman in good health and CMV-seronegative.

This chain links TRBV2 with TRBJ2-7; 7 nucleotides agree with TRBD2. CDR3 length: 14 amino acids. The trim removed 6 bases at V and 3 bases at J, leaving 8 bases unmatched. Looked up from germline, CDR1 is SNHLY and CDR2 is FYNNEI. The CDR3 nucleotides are TGTGCCAGCAGGGGCAGCGGGGTCCACTACGAGCAGTACTTC. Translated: CASRGSGVHYEQYF.

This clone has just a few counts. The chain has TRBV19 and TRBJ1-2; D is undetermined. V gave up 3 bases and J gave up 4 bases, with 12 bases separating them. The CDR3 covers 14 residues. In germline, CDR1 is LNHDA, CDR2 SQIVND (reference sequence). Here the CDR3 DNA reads TGTGCCAGTAGTATGCGGGCCGAGAGCTATGGCTACACCTTC. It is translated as CASSMRAESYGYTF.

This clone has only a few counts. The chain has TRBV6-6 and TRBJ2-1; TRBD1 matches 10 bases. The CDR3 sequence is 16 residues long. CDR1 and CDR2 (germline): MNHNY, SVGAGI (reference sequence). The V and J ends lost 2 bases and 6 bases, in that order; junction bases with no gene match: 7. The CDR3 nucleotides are TGTGCCAGCAGTTACCCGGACAGGGGGAAGGGCAATGAGCAGTTCTTC. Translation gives CASSYPDRGKGNEQFF.

The DNA of the CDR3 is TGTGCCAGCAGTTACACCCAACAGGGGTCTCAATCACCCCTCCACTTT. Protein sequence: CASSYTQQGSQSPLHF. The J gene is TRBJ1-6, the V gene TRBV6-6; 7 positions match TRBD1. CDR1 is MNHNY and CDR2 is SVGAGI in the germline V gene (reference sequence). Trimming at V came to 2 bases and at J to 10 bases, leaving 11 bases not matched to a gene. This CDR3 comprises 16 residues.

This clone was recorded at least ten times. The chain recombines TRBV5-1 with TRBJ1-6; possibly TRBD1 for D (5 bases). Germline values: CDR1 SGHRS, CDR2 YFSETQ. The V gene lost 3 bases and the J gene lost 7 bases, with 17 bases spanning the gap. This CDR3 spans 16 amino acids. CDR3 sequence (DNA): TGCGCCAGCAGCTCAACTGGGACGGGGGGAAATTCACCCCTCCACTTT. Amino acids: CASSSTGTGGNSPLHF. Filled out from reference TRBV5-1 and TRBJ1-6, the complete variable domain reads KAGVTQTPRYLIKTRGQQVTLSCSPISGHRSVSWYQQTPGQGLQFLFEYFSETQRNKGNFPGRFSGRQFSNSRSEMNVSTLELGDSALYLCASSSTGTGGNSPLHFGNGTRLTVT.